This entry concerns a single T cell receptor (beta chain). This record comes from a study of fetal regulatory T cell absence and autoimmunity. Some clones are missing from TCRdb's copy, which holds only in-frame ones; the method was immunoSEQ multiplex PCR. The top ten hold 1.5% to 2% of the sample, which has around 100,000 clones, roughly 78% seen once. Sequences were obtained from pancreas tissue. This clonotype originated in a male donor with IPEX syndrome.

The CDR3 spells CASSDRGYEQYF. The CDR3 bases are TGCGCCAGCAGTGACCGGGGGTACGAGCAGTACTTC. The chain is built from TRBV10-1 and TRBJ2-7, with D maybe TRBD2 (6 bases). Per germline, CDR1 WNHNN and CDR2 SYGVQD (reference sequence). The CDR3 totals 12 residues. Trimming cost V 3 bases and J 4 bases, with 7 bases left between them.